The next 24 T cell receptor beta chains were all read from a single sample in a study of cytomegalovirus exposure and HLA in healthy donors. Primers included in the PCR were 60 Vbeta and 13 Jbeta primers. Assay used: immunoSEQ multiplex PCR; TCRdb lists only in-frame clones, some missing. This table has fewer than 200,000 clones, roughly four fifths appearing once. The sequenced sample consisted of PBMCs. The receptors here all came from a woman aged 25-40 years in good health and CMV-seronegative.

The chain carries TRBV5-4 and TRBJ2-3, with TRBD2 identical over 8 bases. The CDR3 consists of 16 residues. Germline values: CDR1 SGHNT, CDR2 YYREEE (reference sequence). After removal of 4 bases from V and 2 bases from J, the junction contained 9 bases not matched to a gene. CDR3 residues: CASSRGGQGITDTQYF. The CDR3 coding sequence is TGTGCCAGCAGCCGGGGGGGGCAGGGTATCACAGATACGCAGTATTTT. Based on the CDR3 plus reference TRBV5-4 and TRBJ2-3, the full variable domain is ETGVTQSPTHLIKTRGQQVTLRCSSQSGHNTVSWYQQALGQGPQFIFQYYREEENGRGNFPPRFSGLQFPNYSSELNVNALELDDSALYLCASSRGGQGITDTQYFGPGTRLTVL.

This clone was seen only once. V gene TRBV7-2 combines with J gene TRBJ1-2; TRBD1 matches 8 bases. This CDR3 spans 19 amino acids. Per germline, CDR1 SGHTA and CDR2 FQGNSA. The V and J ends lost 0 bases and 11 bases, in that order; junction bases with no gene match: 23. The CDR3 spells CASSLALERDRSFPFKYTF. CDR3 DNA: TGTGCCAGCAGCTTAGCCCTAGAAAGGGACAGGAGTTTCCCCTTTAAGTACACCTTC.

This clone has more than one count but fewer than ten. The CDR3 DNA follows: TGTGCCAGCAAATCTAGGAGGAACACCGGGGAGCTGTTTTTT. Encoded protein: CASKSRRNTGELFF. The chain combines TRBV6-5 with TRBJ2-2; D gene uncertain. Between the trimmed V and J ends, which lost 7 bases and 1 base, there was a span of 10 bases. CDR1 MNHEY and CDR2 SVGAGI come from the germline V gene. The CDR3 sequence is 14 residues long.

The chain joins TRBV5-1 to TRBJ2-3; a possible D gene is TRBD2 (7 bases). The CDR3 length is 16 residues. Germline loops: CDR1 SGHRS, CDR2 YFSETQ. V lost 0 bases and J lost 0, with 11 bases in between. For the CDR3, the DNA is TGCGCCAGCAGCTTGGTCGGGGGGCAAAGCACAGATACGCAGTATTTT. Amino acids: CASSLVGGQSTDTQYF. The full variable domain, with the rest looked up from reference TRBV5-1 and TRBJ2-3, is KAGVTQTPRYLIKTRGQQVTLSCSPISGHRSVSWYQQTPGQGLQFLFEYFSETQRNKGNFPGRFSGRQFSNSRSEMNVSTLELGDSALYLCASSLVGGQSTDTQYFGPGTRLTVL.

Comment on this clone: Mismatch with germline at one junction end may stem from a read error. The rearrangement uses TRBV30 and TRBJ2-4; D ambiguous. The CDR3 extends over 11 amino acids. The V gene's germline CDR1 is GTSNPN and CDR2 SVGIG (reference sequence). CDR3 amino acids: CAWSPENSQYF. The CDR3 coding sequence is TGTGCCTGGAGCCCAGAAAACAGTCAGTACTTC.

The V and J genes are TRBV2 and TRBJ1-2; 7 nucleotides align to TRBD1. The CDR3 sequence is 15 residues long. Losses at the gene ends were 4 bases for V and 1 base for J; bases not matched to a gene: 6. Germline CDR1 and CDR2: SNHLY and FYNNEI. The CDR3 DNA is TGTGCCAGCAGTGCCGGGACAGCATATAACTATGGCTACACCTTC. Translating it yields CASSAGTAYNYGYTF.

The sample holds one count of this clone. This chain joins TRBV2 and TRBJ2-7, with 9 nucleotides matching TRBD1. CDR1 and CDR2 (germline): SNHLY, FYNNEI. The CDR3 runs to 17 residues. This CDR3 is CASEAGTGREWRNEQYF. Written as DNA, the CDR3 is TGTGCTTCAGAAGCGGGGACAGGGAGGGAGTGGAGGAACGAGCAGTACTTC.

V gene TRBV2 combines with J gene TRBJ2-7; tentatively, D is TRBD1 (5 bases). V was trimmed by 5 bases and J by 2 bases, leaving 16 bases between them. The CDR3 has 15 amino acids. CDR1 and CDR2 from the germline V gene are SNHLY and FYNNEI. As DNA, the CDR3 is TGTGCCAGCAGTAGAACAGGTGCTGGGGCCTACGAGCAGTACTTC. Amino acid sequence: CASSRTGAGAYEQYF.

This chain connects TRBV9 to TRBJ1-1, with D unclear. Germline assignment: CDR1 SGDLS and CDR2 YYNGEE. This CDR3 has 13 amino acids. Deletions cut 4 bases from V and 11 bases from J, with 18 bases between. CDR3 DNA sequence: TGTGCCAGCAGCCCGGGTAACCGTGCGAGCGCTTTCTTT. Protein: CASSPGNRASAFF.

The V gene is TRBV28, the J gene TRBJ1-3; tentative D call: TRBD1 (6 bases). V lost 4 bases and J lost 3, with 10 bases in between. The CDR3 is made up of 14 amino acids. Germline V gene data show CDR1 as MDHEN and CDR2 as SYDVKM. Here the CDR3 DNA reads TGTGCCAGCAGTTCAGGGGTGGTTGGAAACACCATATATTTT. Translating it yields CASSSGVVGNTIYF.

This chain joins TRBV4-1 and TRBJ1-2; D remains ambiguous. Germline V gene data show CDR1 as MGHRA and CDR2 as YSYEKL. V was clipped by 1 base and J by 4 bases, with 10 bases between them. CDR3 length equals 14 residues. CDR3 nucleotide sequence: TGCGCCAGCAGCCAAGCAGATCTGGCCTATGGCTACACCTTC. Translation gives CASSQADLAYGYTF.

This clone was detected only a few times. The DNA for the CDR3 is TGTGCCAGCAGTGTCACCCGGAGGGGTAGTGAAAAACTGTTTTTT. Its translation is CASSVTRRGSEKLFF. J is TRBJ1-4 and V is TRBV6-1; maybe TRBD1 (5 bases). Trimming left V 4 bases short and J 7 bases short, with 16 bases between. The CDR3 consists of 15 residues. CDR1 MNHNS and CDR2 SASEGT come from the germline V gene.

The chain joins TRBV6-1 to TRBJ2-7; 9 bases agree with TRBD1. Trimming took 4 bases from V and 7 from J; bases not matched to a gene: 11. The CDR3 contains 15 residues. Germline assignment: CDR1 MNHNS and CDR2 SASEGT. CDR3 bases: TGTGCCAGCAGTGGAACTCACAGGGGGCCAGGGGAGCAGTACTTC. This codes for CASSGTHRGPGEQYF.

This clone was seen once. J is TRBJ2-7 and V is TRBV7-2; 7 positions match TRBD2. Germline CDR1 SGHTA, CDR2 FQGNSA. The CDR3 is 14 amino acids. After removal of 1 base from V and 9 bases from J, the junction contained 9 bases not matched to a gene. The CDR3 bases are TGTGCCAGCAGCTTAGGGACTAGGGAGCTGGGGCAGTACTTC. Its protein is CASSLGTRELGQYF.

This chain connects TRBV5-1 to TRBJ2-2; the match to TRBD1 covers 7 bases. This CDR3 has 15 residues. After removal of 1 base from V and 5 bases from J, the junction contained 5 bases not matched to a gene. CDR1 is SGHRS, CDR2 YFSETQ, per germline. CDR3 sequence reads: CASSLQRGHTGELFF. The DNA for the CDR3 is TGCGCCAGCAGCTTGCAAAGGGGGCATACCGGGGAGCTGTTTTTT.

CDR3: CASSPGLTGELFF. The CDR3 bases are TGTGCCAGCAGCCCGGGACTCACCGGGGAGCTGTTTTTT. This chain connects TRBV7-8 to TRBJ2-2, with D perhaps matching TRBD2 (6 bases). The CDR3 runs 13 residues. The V gene lost 5 bases and the J gene lost 4 bases, with 8 bases spanning the gap. Germline V gene data show CDR1 as SGHVS and CDR2 as FQNEAQ.

This rearrangement joins TRBV9 to TRBJ1-1; 9 bases are shared with TRBD1. CDR1 is SGDLS, CDR2 YYNGEE, per germline. The CDR3 runs to 15 residues. The trim removed 0 bases at V and 3 bases at J, leaving 3 bases unmatched. The CDR3 sequence is CASSVDRGLDTEAFF. The CDR3 nucleotides read TGTGCCAGCAGCGTAGACAGGGGGCTGGACACTGAAGCTTTCTTT.

Regarding this clone: Compared with germline, one end of the junction differs, possibly owing to a read error. The chain has TRBV28 and TRBJ2-3; 8 bases align to TRBD2. There are 11 residues in the CDR3. Germline-derived CDR1 and CDR2 are MDHEN and SYDVKM. As DNA, the CDR3 is TGTGCCAGCAGCCTTAGCGGGATAACGCATTTT. Encoded protein: CASSLSGITHF.

The chain carries TRBV11-1 and TRBJ2-2; D perhaps matches TRBD1 (5 bases). V was trimmed by 5 bases and J by 2 bases, leaving 15 bases between them. CDR1 SGHAT and CDR2 FQDESV come from the germline V gene (reference sequence). This CDR3 is built from 16 residues. The CDR3 region is CASSAQTVANTGELFF. The CDR3 DNA reads as TGTGCCAGCAGCGCCCAGACAGTCGCCAACACCGGGGAGCTGTTTTTT.

In its sample, this clone was seen once. The gene calls are TRBV29-1 and TRBJ2-7, with 7 bases lining up with TRBD1. The CDR3 loop spans 13 amino acids. J was trimmed by 5 bases and V by 5 bases; bases with no gene match: 9. Germline V gene sequence: CDR1 SQVTM, CDR2 ANQGSEA. CDR3 bases: TGCAGCGTTTCTAAGGGGGCGGCGAACGAGCAGTACTTC. Its protein product is CSVSKGAANEQYF.

The chain joins TRBV10-1 to TRBJ2-7, with 8 nucleotides matching TRBD1. V was clipped by 5 bases and J by 7 bases; unmatched bases: 10. This CDR3 is 14 amino acids long. In germline, CDR1 is WNHNN, CDR2 SYGVQD (reference sequence). The CDR3, as DNA: TGCGCCAGCAGTAATGGACAGGGAGTTAGGGAGCAGTACTTC. Its protein is CASSNGQGVREQYF.

The chain has TRBV2 and TRBJ1-2; 9 positions agree with TRBD1. Per germline, CDR1 SNHLY and CDR2 FYNNEI. This CDR3 contains 17 residues. Trimming took 2 bases from V and 4 from J; bases not matched to a gene: 11. CDR3 sequence reads: CASSENIRGQGSYGYTF. The CDR3 DNA sequence: TGTGCCAGCAGTGAAAATATCCGGGGACAGGGAAGCTATGGCTACACCTTC. Full variable domain (outside the CDR3, taken from reference TRBV2 and TRBJ1-2): EPEVTQTPSHQVTQMGQEVILRCVPISNHLYFYWYRQILGQKVEFLVSFYNNEISEKSEIFDDQFSVERPDGSNFTLKIRSTKLEDSAMYFCASSENIRGQGSYGYTFGSGTRLTVV.

This clone showed up just once. The CDR3 region has the DNA TGTGCCAGCAGCGAGGGGGCTAGGGGTTTGGGGACCCAGTACTTC. It translates to CASSEGARGLGTQYF. This sequence joins TRBV9 and TRBJ2-5; 7 nucleotides agree with TRBD1. Per germline, CDR1 SGDLS and CDR2 YYNGEE. CDR3 length: 15 amino acids. Trimming removed 3 bases from V and 7 bases from J; junction bases left unmatched: 12.

The gene calls are TRBV2 and TRBJ2-5; TRBD2 agrees at 7 bases. The V gene's germline CDR1 is SNHLY and CDR2 FYNNEI. The CDR3 covers 14 residues. Unmatched junction bases numbered 5, after V lost 4 bases and J lost 3 bases. CDR3 in DNA: TGTGCCAGCAGTGGATGGGGGGGGAAAGAGACCCAGTACTTC. It is translated as CASSGWGGKETQYF. The full variable domain, with the rest looked up from reference TRBV2 and TRBJ2-5, is EPEVTQTPSHQVTQMGQEVILRCVPISNHLYFYWYRQILGQKVEFLVSFYNNEISEKSEIFDDQFSVERPDGSNFTLKIRSTKLEDSAMYFCASSGWGGKETQYFGPGTRLLVL.